The next 26 T cell receptor beta chains were all read from a single sample in a study of CD8 T cells in Susac syndrome. About 0.5 to 1 ug RNA was reverse transcribed with random hexamers. TCRdb redid the calling of the immunoSEQ multiplex PCR reads with MiXCR, one entry per CDR3 protein. Of some 100,000 distinct CDR3 sequences listed, 95% were seen once; the top ten hold around 0.3%. Input material: CD8+ T cells from PBMCs. These receptor sequences come from a human donor with Susac syndrome.

The gene calls are TRBV12-3 or TRBV12-4 and TRBJ1-5; D is perhaps TRBD1 (6 bases). The CDR3 totals 15 residues. V lost 3 bases and J lost 3, with 12 bases in between. CDR3 sequence reads: CASSFSQGINQPQHF. The CDR3 DNA follows: TGTGCCAGCAGTTTCTCCCAGGGGATCAATCAGCCCCAGCATTTT.

Here the CDR3 DNA reads TGTGCCAGCAGTGACTCGACTAGCGGGGGGGATGAGCAGTTCTTC. Amino acid sequence: CASSDSTSGGDEQFF. The chain recombines TRBV6-4 with TRBJ2-1; 14 bases line up with TRBD2. CDR1 is MRHNA, CDR2 SNTAGT, per germline. Trimming at V came to 0 bases and at J to 8 bases, leaving 0 bases not matched to a gene. The length of the CDR3 is 15 residues.

The V and J genes are TRBV10-3 and TRBJ2-5, with D possibly matching TRBD2 (5 bases). The CDR3 is 13 amino acids. Germline V gives CDR1 ENHRY, CDR2 SYGVKD. V was cut by 7 bases and J by 4 bases, with 13 bases left in between. CDR3: CAITPGGGETQYF. Written as DNA, the CDR3 is TGTGCCATCACTCCCGGTGGAGGAGAGACCCAGTACTTC.

The rearrangement uses TRBV18 and TRBJ1-5; possible D gene TRBD1, 6 bases. This CDR3 is 15 amino acids long. The germline gives CDR1 KGHSH, CDR2 LQKENI. V lost 3 bases and J lost 5, with 14 bases in between. CDR3: CASSPQANRDQPQHF. DNA for the CDR3: TGTGCCAGCTCACCCCAGGCAAACAGGGATCAGCCCCAGCATTTT.

This chain uses TRBV12-3 or TRBV12-4 with TRBJ2-5; D gene ambiguous. The germline V and J ends were trimmed by 4 bases and 2 bases, with 8 bases remaining between them. The CDR3 consists of 13 residues. CDR3 residues: CASSSTSQETQYF. In DNA, the CDR3 is TGTGCCAGCAGTTCCACGAGTCAAGAGACCCAGTACTTC.

The V call is TRBV2, the J call TRBJ2-2; D is possibly TRBD1 or TRBD2 (5 bases each). V was shortened by 7 bases and J by 3 bases, with 12 bases between the two germline ends. Germline V lookup: CDR1 SNHLY, CDR2 FYNNEI. The CDR3 extends over 14 amino acids. CDR3 sequence (DNA): TGTGCCAGCACCTTAGAGGGGTACACCGGGGAGCTGTTTTTT. It is translated as CASTLEGYTGELFF.

The gene calls are TRBV3-1 and TRBJ1-1; D is unresolved. The germline V gene encodes CDR1 LGHDT and CDR2 YNNKEL (reference sequence). This CDR3 spans 13 amino acids. Trimming shortened V by 2 bases and J by 0 bases, and 4 bases separated the two germline ends. This CDR3 is CASSQIMNTEAFF. CDR3 DNA sequence: TGTGCCAGCAGCCAAATTATGAACACTGAAGCTTTCTTT.

J is TRBJ1-1 and V is TRBV7-2, with 8 bases matching TRBD1. J was trimmed by 2 bases and V by 0 bases; bases with no gene match: 8. The CDR3 length is 17 residues. Germline V gene data show CDR1 as SGHTA and CDR2 as FQGNSA. The CDR3 is CASSLAAGQGQNTEAFF. CDR3 nucleotides: TGTGCCAGCAGCTTAGCTGCCGGACAGGGCCAAAACACTGAAGCTTTCTTT.

The chain has TRBV12-3 or TRBV12-4 and TRBJ1-2, with D maybe TRBD1 (5 bases). The V end lost 7 bases, the J end lost 2 bases, and 17 bases lay between the germline ends. The CDR3 contains 15 residues. Written as DNA, the CDR3 is TGTGCCAGCACCTGGGGCCGGGGAGGGAACTATGGCTACACCTTC. Protein: CASTWGRGGNYGYTF.

The genes are TRBV15 and TRBJ2-1, with 11 bases aligning to TRBD2. The CDR3 loop spans 17 amino acids. Trimming took 0 bases from V and 3 from J; bases not matched to a gene: 4. CDR1 is LNHNV and CDR2 is YYDKDF in the germline V gene (reference sequence). The chain's CDR3 is CATSRDRGLADYNEQFF. As DNA, the CDR3 is TGTGCCACCAGCAGAGATCGGGGACTAGCGGACTACAATGAGCAGTTCTTC.

The CDR3 DNA reads as TGTGCCAGCAGCAGACAGGGGACAGATACGCAGTATTTT. This encodes CASSRQGTDTQYF. The chain links TRBV12-3 or TRBV12-4 to TRBJ2-3, with 8 positions matching TRBD1. The CDR3 has 13 residues. The V segment lost 6 bases and the J segment 3 bases; nucleotides outside the gene matches: 2.

This chain links TRBV15 with TRBJ2-7; D call uncertain. In germline, CDR1 is LNHNV, CDR2 YYDKDF (reference sequence). The length of the CDR3 is 14 residues. Trimming stripped 0 bases from V and 3 bases from J, with 9 bases between. This CDR3 is CATSREWTGYEQYF. CDR3 nucleotides: TGTGCCACCAGCAGAGAATGGACGGGCTACGAGCAGTACTTC.

The chain has TRBV12-3 or TRBV12-4 and TRBJ2-5, with D possibly being TRBD1 or TRBD2 (5 bases each). Deletions cut 2 bases from V and 5 bases from J, with 9 bases between. This CDR3 is built from 13 residues. The CDR3 spells CASSLWGPETQYF. CDR3 sequence (DNA): TGTGCCAGCAGTTTATGGGGACCGGAGACCCAGTACTTC.

The chain has TRBV20-1 and TRBJ1-2; possibly TRBD1 for D (5 bases). Trimming pared 6 bases from V and 2 bases from J, leaving 10 bases between. This CDR3 has 12 residues. From germline, CDR1 is DFQATT and CDR2 SNEGSKA (reference sequence). Here the CDR3 DNA reads TGCAGTGCCAAGACAGCGAACTATGGCTACACCTTC. Amino acid sequence: CSAKTANYGYTF.

This clonotype was picked up one time. This chain connects TRBV4-1 to TRBJ2-7; 9 bases are shared with TRBD1. The V and J ends lost 4 bases and 6 bases, in that order; junction bases with no gene match: 7. The CDR3 has 14 residues. Germline loops: CDR1 MGHRA, CDR2 YSYEKL. CDR3 protein: CASSPSGQGGEQYF. The DNA of the CDR3 is TGCGCCAGCAGCCCCTCGGGACAGGGAGGCGAGCAGTACTTC.

The rearrangement uses TRBV7-9 and TRBJ2-1, with TRBD1 identical over 9 bases. J lost 12 bases, V lost 0 bases, and 9 bases had no gene match. CDR3 length equals 15 residues. Germline CDR1 is SEHNR and CDR2 is FQNEAQ (reference sequence). The CDR3 loop is CASSLAPGQGYGQFF. The CDR3 DNA reads TGTGCCAGCAGCTTAGCTCCTGGACAGGGGTACGGGCAGTTCTTC.

CDR3: CASSYSAGRNTEAFF. Written as DNA, the CDR3 is TGTGCCAGCAGTTACTCGGCGGGACGGAACACTGAAGCTTTCTTT. The chain joins TRBV6-5 to TRBJ1-1, with D tentatively TRBD1 (5 bases). This CDR3 is built from 15 residues. The V and J ends lost 0 bases and 1 base respectively, with 9 bases between them. Per the germline V gene, CDR1 is MNHEY and CDR2 is SVGAGI.

CDR3 sequence reads: CAIRANDGTYNEQFF. In nucleotides, the CDR3 is TGTGCCATCAGGGCGAATGACGGCACCTACAATGAGCAGTTCTTC. The rearrangement uses TRBV28 and TRBJ2-1, with D possibly matching TRBD1 (5 bases). The length of the CDR3 is 15 residues. Trimming removed 10 bases at V and 2 bases at J, with 18 bases between. Germline V lookup: CDR1 MDHEN, CDR2 SYDVKM.

In its sample, this clonotype was seen once. The chain is built from TRBV4-1 and TRBJ2-7; the match to TRBD2 covers 9 bases. J was trimmed by 6 bases and V by 1 base; bases with no gene match: 10. Germline-derived CDR1 and CDR2 are MGHRA and YSYEKL. The CDR3 covers 16 residues. In DNA, the CDR3 is TGCGCCAGCAGCCAAGTTAATTCCGGACTAGCGAGCGAGCAGTACTTC. Translating it yields CASSQVNSGLASEQYF.

The chain combines TRBV4-1 with TRBJ1-6; D might be TRBD1 (5 bases). V dropped 1 base and J dropped 7 bases, with 11 bases sitting between them. CDR3 length equals 15 residues. Germline V gene lookup returns CDR1 MGHRA and CDR2 YSYEKL. The CDR3 loop reads CASSQVSTENSPLHF. CDR3 DNA: TGCGCCAGCAGCCAAGTATCGACAGAGAATTCACCCCTCCACTTT.

This clonotype was recorded only once. This chain links TRBV27 with TRBJ1-2; no clear D. V lost 0 bases, J lost 10 bases, and 12 bases lay in between. The germline CDR1 and CDR2 sequences are MNHEY and SMNVEV (reference sequence). The CDR3 extends over 13 amino acids. The CDR3 nucleotides read TGTGCCAGCAGTTTATCCCCCCTACTTGACTACACCTTC. It codes for CASSLSPLLDYTF.

The rearrangement links TRBV14 to TRBJ2-1, with D possibly matching TRBD2 (6 bases). This CDR3 is 13 amino acids long. Germline V gives CDR1 SGHDN, CDR2 FVKESK. V lost 0 bases and J lost 9, with 9 bases in between. CDR3 coding DNA: TGTGCCAGCAGCCAAGATCGGGGGAGTGAGCAGTTCTTC. Its protein product is CASSQDRGSEQFF.

The chain recombines TRBV18 with TRBJ1-4; a weak D match, TRBD1 (6 bases). Germline V gene sequence: CDR1 KGHSH, CDR2 LQKENI. V was pared by 3 bases and J by 5 bases, with 13 bases between. The CDR3 runs 15 residues. CDR3 sequence (DNA): TGTGCCAGCTCACCGATGGCAGGGGAAAATGAAAAACTGTTTTTT. As protein: CASSPMAGENEKLFF.

The chain links TRBV20-1 to TRBJ2-7; 10 nucleotides line up with TRBD2. Trimming at V came to 5 bases and at J to 3 bases, leaving 10 bases not matched to a gene. The CDR3 sequence is 15 residues long. Per the germline V gene, CDR1 is DFQATT and CDR2 is SNEGSKA (reference sequence). The DNA of the CDR3 is TGCAGTGCTGCGAATGGGAGACTAGCGGGCTACGAGCAGTACTTC. Residues: CSAANGRLAGYEQYF.

This chain uses TRBV27 with TRBJ2-5; possibly TRBD2 for D (6 bases). This CDR3 is 15 amino acids long. Germline V gene sequence: CDR1 MNHEY, CDR2 SMNVEV (reference sequence). Trimming pared 3 bases from V and 5 bases from J, leaving 16 bases between. Here the CDR3 reads CASSFYGGGTETQYF. DNA of the CDR3: TGTGCCAGCAGTTTTTATGGGGGAGGCACGGAGACCCAGTACTTC.

The chain joins TRBV11-2 to TRBJ2-5; TRBD2 is a possible D gene (5 bases). This CDR3 spans 14 amino acids. V gave up 7 bases and J gave up 5 bases, with 17 bases separating them. CDR1 SGHAT and CDR2 FQNNGV come from the germline V gene. The CDR3 DNA sequence: TGTGCCAGCACCCAGGACCCCCGAGGGGAGACCCAGTACTTC. It yields the protein CASTQDPRGETQYF. Filled out from reference TRBV11-2 and TRBJ2-5, the complete variable domain reads EAGVAQSPRYKIIEKRQSVAFWCNPISGHATLYWYQQILGQGPKLLIQFQNNGVVDDSQLPKDRFSAERLKGVDSTLKIQPAKLEDSAVYLCASTQDPRGETQYFGPGTRLLVL.